Below, one T cell receptor (beta chain) is given with its context. Its antigen is unknown. This sample is part of a study of shared clonotypes between healthy human individuals. The study separated CD4+ cells into CD45RA+ naive and CD45RA-negative memory subsets. This CDR3 has 13 residues. CDR1 is LNHDA and CDR2 is SQIVND in the germline V gene (reference sequence). With 5 bases clipped from V and 6 bases from J, the junction kept 3 bases outside the gene matches. Whole-study findings and limits: Expectations were that clonotype sharing among donors would be affected by sequencing depth. Rarefaction revealed incomplete sorted-subset sequencing despite large depth.

Sorted-subset replicate PCRs used approximately 200 ng of genomic DNA. This amount corresponded to some 30,000 T cell genomes. Using immunoSEQ multiplex PCR, the repertoire was profiled, and TCRdb retains in-frame clones only, with some absent. This table has over 1.4 million clones, roughly 96% appearing once. The chain combines TRBV19 with TRBJ2-2; 7 positions match TRBD1. The sequenced material came from naive CD4+ T cells sorted from blood. Subset indicated: CD45RA+ positively selected. This TCR came from a man aged 25-40 years in good health. CDR3 protein: CASSFQGAGELFF. The CDR3 DNA reads TGTGCCAGTAGTTTCCAGGGGGCCGGGGAGCTGTTTTTT.